The rows below give T cell receptor beta chains drawn from one sample of a study of shared clonotypes between healthy human individuals. The repertoire was sequenced with immunoSEQ multiplex PCR; TCRdb's copy has only in-frame clones and lacks some. The repertoire includes over a million clones, 70% to 80% of them detected once, and 0.5% to 0.65% sits in the top ten. Sequenced sample: memory CD4+ T cells from PBMCs. These receptors were collected from a man between 18 and 35 years old in good health. Some clones in this sample may be carry-over from other donors' samples. Each CDR3 is given with its conserved first and last residue. The D gene is left open where the match is weak. Only part of the rows carry a size: once, few, many, or a class if the clone is expanded.

V,J,D,size,DNA,CDR3
TRBV7-2,TRBJ2-7,.,.,TGTGCCAGCAGCCCGGACAGCAATGCTAACTACGAGCAGTACTTC,CASSPDSNANYEQYF
TRBV25-1,TRBJ2-7,.,.,TGTGCCAGCACCGGGAATACCTACGAGCAGTACTTC,CASTGNTYEQYF
TRBV27,TRBJ2-7,.,.,TGTGCCAGCAGCCTTGCCAGGCCCACCTACGAGCAGTACTTC,CASSLARPTYEQYF
TRBV11-3,TRBJ2-1,TRBD2,.,TGTGCCAGCAGCTCGGAGCGGGGGCACAATGAGCAGTTCTTC,CASSSERGHNEQFF
TRBV6-6,TRBJ2-7,TRBD1,.,TGTGCCAGCAGGGGACAGGCATACTCCTACGAGCAGTACTTC,CASRGQAYSYEQYF
TRBV5-4,TRBJ2-1,TRBD1,.,TGTGCCAGCAGCACTCGGACAGGGGATGGGAATGAGCAGTTCTTC,CASSTRTGDGNEQFF
TRBV4-1,TRBJ2-5,TRBD2,few,TGCGCCAGCAGCCAGATTCTAGCGGGGGAAGAGACCCAGTACTTC,CASSQILAGEETQYF
TRBV18,TRBJ1-2,TRBD1,.,TGTGCCAGCTCTCCAACTTCGGGACAGGGGAATTCAGCGAGCGGCTACACCTTC,CASSPTSGQGNSASGYTF
TRBV5-4,TRBJ1-6,.,.,TGTGCCAGCAGCTCCGGGGACATCAATTCACCCCTCCACTTT,CASSSGDINSPLHF
TRBV14,TRBJ2-4,.,few,TGTGCCAGCAGCCAAGTTGGCGCGGGAAACATTCAGTACTTC,CASSQVGAGNIQYF
TRBV28,TRBJ2-5,.,.,TGTGCCAGCAGTTCTATGACGGTCTGGTCCCAGTACTTC,CASSSMTVWSQYF
TRBV19,TRBJ1-5,TRBD1,.,TGTGCCAGTAGTCTACTCGGACAGGGTAATCAGCCCCAGCATTTT,CASSLLGQGNQPQHF
TRBV5-6,TRBJ2-5,.,.,TGTGCCAGCAGCTTGGACCAGGTAGAGACCCAGTACTTC,CASSLDQVETQYF
TRBV4-1,TRBJ2-7,.,.,TGCGCCAGCAGCCAAGGTCGGGGGAGCCACGAGCAGTACTTC,CASSQGRGSHEQYF
TRBV25-1,TRBJ1-4,.,.,TGTGCCAGCAGGGGTACCGGCGCGGGGAAACTGTTTTTT,CASRGTGAGKLFF